The 16 T cell receptor beta chains below all came from one sample that was sequenced in a study of blood T cell repertoires in COVID-19. Measured with immunoSEQ multiplex PCR; TCRdb has only the in-frame clones, and not every one. The sample shows hundreds of thousands of clones, roughly 82% of them seen only once. The sequenced material came from PBMCs or T cells enriched from blood (not recorded which). These receptors were taken from a woman aged 50 to 60 who had recovered from COVID-19.

The chain is built from TRBV7-9 and TRBJ2-7; D may be TRBD1 (6 bases). Between the trimmed V and J ends, which lost 5 bases and 1 base, there was a span of 12 bases. This CDR3 region has 14 residues. Germline CDR1 is SEHNR and CDR2 is FQNEAQ (reference sequence). The CDR3 DNA reads as TGTGCCAGCAGCCCGTACAGGGATTCCTACGAGCAGTACTTC. It specifies CASSPYRDSYEQYF. The whole variable domain, remainder taken from reference TRBV7-9 and TRBJ2-7, is DTGVSQNPRHKITKRGQNVTFRCDPISEHNRLYWYRQTLGQGPEFLTYFQNEAQLEKSRLLSDRFSAERPKGSFSTLEIQRTEQGDSAMYLCASSPYRDSYEQYFGPGTRLTVT.

The rearrangement links TRBV10-3 to TRBJ1-3; 9 nucleotides align to TRBD1. The CDR3 covers 14 residues. V shed 8 bases, J shed 6 bases, and the junction held 8 bases outside the gene matches. Germline CDR1 ENHRY, CDR2 SYGVKD. DNA for the CDR3: TGTGCCATCGCCCGGGACAGGGATACAAACACCATATATTTT. Encoded protein: CAIARDRDTNTIYF.

The V call is TRBV2, the J call TRBJ1-1, with D possibly matching TRBD1 (6 bases). The CDR3 runs to 13 residues. The V end lost 7 bases, the J end lost 1 base, and 10 bases lay between the germline ends. Per the germline V gene, CDR1 is SNHLY and CDR2 is FYNNEI. In DNA, the CDR3 is TGTGCCAGCAACTTGGACAGGAACACTGAAGCTTTCTTT. This gives the protein CASNLDRNTEAFF.

The rearrangement links TRBV4-1 to TRBJ1-1; D gene ambiguous. V was cut by 0 bases and J by 1 base, with 6 bases left in between. Germline lookup yields CDR1 MGHRA and CDR2 YSYEKL. This CDR3 has 14 residues. DNA for the CDR3: TGCGCCAGCAGCCAAGAGTACAGGAACACTGAAGCTTTCTTT. Translating gives CASSQEYRNTEAFF.

This chain links TRBV21-1 with TRBJ2-1; the DNA was not compared with TRBD2, the D call given in the table. TRBV21-1 constitutes a pseudogene. The CDR3 is made up of 16 amino acids. The CDR3, as DNA: TGTGCCAGCAGCAAGTTGTCGGGAGGGAACTACAATGAGCAGTTCTTC. Translation gives CASSKLSGGNYNEQFF.

The chain carries TRBV4-1 and TRBJ2-7, with 10 bases matching TRBD1. This CDR3 has 13 amino acids. In germline, CDR1 is MGHRA, CDR2 YSYEKL. V lost 4 bases to trimming and J lost 7 bases; unmatched junction nucleotides: 4. The CDR3 nucleotides are TGCGCCAGCAGCCTTGGACAGGGGGTTGAGCAGTACTTC. It encodes CASSLGQGVEQYF.

This chain joins TRBV27 and TRBJ1-5; 9 bases are shared with TRBD1. This CDR3 has 18 residues. V lost 3 bases to trimming and J lost 2 bases; unmatched junction nucleotides: 11. CDR1 is MNHEY, CDR2 SMNVEV, per germline (reference sequence). CDR3 residues: CASSFHRDRVQGNQPQHF. The CDR3 DNA follows: TGTGCCAGCAGTTTCCACAGGGACAGGGTACAAGGCAATCAGCCCCAGCATTTT.

The chain is built from TRBV9 and TRBJ1-5, with D possibly TRBD1 on 5 matching bases. Germline CDR1 reads SGDLS; CDR2 reads YYNGEE. The CDR3 totals 15 residues. V gave up 0 bases and J gave up 1 base, with 8 bases separating them. This chain's CDR3 is CASSVGPGSNQPQHF. The CDR3 DNA is TGTGCCAGCAGCGTAGGCCCAGGGAGCAATCAGCCCCAGCATTTT.

Worth noting for this clone: Other DNA sequences in the same sample also yield this CDR3. The chain uses TRBV5-1 and TRBJ2-5; TRBD1 agrees at 9 bases. Germline CDR1 and CDR2: SGHRS and YFSETQ. The trim removed 4 bases at V and 5 bases at J, leaving 6 bases unmatched. The CDR3 sequence is 14 residues long. CDR3 sequence reads: CASSPRTGEETQYF. Here the CDR3 DNA reads TGCGCCAGCAGCCCACGGACAGGGGAGGAGACCCAGTACTTC.

The V and J genes are TRBV11-3 and TRBJ2-7; D ambiguous. Trimming shortened V by 5 bases and J by 0 bases, and 11 bases separated the two germline ends. Germline assignment: CDR1 SGHNT and CDR2 YENEEA. The CDR3 spans 14 residues. The CDR3 DNA reads as TGTGCCAGCAGCCGAGACTGGCCCTCCTACGAGCAGTACTTC. This codes for CASSRDWPSYEQYF.

The chain joins TRBV5-4 to TRBJ1-3; possible D gene TRBD1, 5 bases. In germline, CDR1 is SGHNT, CDR2 YYREEE (reference sequence). The CDR3 has 14 residues. The V end was cut by 0 bases, the J end by 4 bases, with 8 bases between. The CDR3: CASSLAGSGNTIYF. As DNA, the CDR3 is TGTGCCAGCAGCTTGGCAGGGTCGGGAAACACCATATATTTT.

The V gene is TRBV3-1 (or the pseudogene TRBV3-2), the J gene TRBJ1-5; D is ambiguous. The length of the CDR3 is 15 residues. Germline V gene data show CDR1 as LGHDT and CDR2 as YNNKEL (reference sequence). Trimming pared 0 bases from V and 1 base from J, leaving 7 bases between. This chain's CDR3 is CASSQDRSSNQPQHF. The CDR3, as DNA: TGTGCCAGCAGCCAAGATCGGTCGAGCAATCAGCCCCAGCATTTT.

The chain is built from TRBV9 and TRBJ2-3, with D unresolved. Germline V CDR1 and CDR2: SGDLS, YYNGEE. The CDR3 sequence is 15 residues long. V gave up 1 base and J gave up 4 bases, with 13 bases separating them. CDR3 bases: TGTGCCAGCAGCGTACACAGCATTATGGCAGATACGCAGTATTTT. It is translated as CASSVHSIMADTQYF.

The chain is built from TRBV10-2 and TRBJ2-7; unclear D gene. CDR3 length equals 14 residues. V was shortened by 6 bases and J by 2 bases, with 14 bases between the two germline ends. Germline V CDR1 and CDR2: WSHSY, SAAADI. Written as DNA, the CDR3 is TGCGCCAGCAGGAAATCCCAGGTAGCCTACGAGCAGTACTTC. Protein product: CASRKSQVAYEQYF.

The chain links TRBV20-1 to TRBJ2-5; tentatively, D is TRBD1 (6 bases). The CDR3 extends over 13 amino acids. From germline, CDR1 is DFQATT and CDR2 SNEGSKA (reference sequence). V lost 3 bases to trimming and J lost 1 base, with 9 bases between them. In DNA form, the CDR3 reads TGCAGTGCTAGTACAGGGAGCCAAGAGACCCAGTACTTC. Its protein product is CSASTGSQETQYF.

The chain combines TRBV3-1 (or the pseudogene TRBV3-2) with TRBJ2-3; no firm D call. The V end lost 3 bases, the J end lost 4 bases, and 5 bases lay between the germline ends. The germline V gene encodes CDR1 LGHDT and CDR2 YNNKEL (reference sequence). The CDR3 is made up of 12 amino acids. Here the CDR3 reads CASSHISDTQYF. CDR3 bases: TGTGCCAGCAGCCATATTTCAGATACGCAGTATTTT.